The 29 T cell receptor beta chains reported below all come from one sample, sequenced in a study of blood T cell repertoires in COVID-19. Clones were read by immunoSEQ multiplex PCR, and TCRdb kept only the in-frame ones, dropping some. Found here are approximately 65,000 clones, approximately 80% of them singletons; the top ten hold roughly 20%. The sample comprised peripheral blood. Every receptor here comes from a man aged 55 to 70 with acute or convalescent COVID-19.

This clone has a single count. The chain is built from TRBV6-6 and TRBJ2-7; 8 nucleotides line up with TRBD1. This CDR3 contains 15 residues. Losses at the gene ends were 5 bases for V and 2 bases for J; bases not matched to a gene: 8. CDR1 is MNHNY, CDR2 SVGAGI, per germline (reference sequence). DNA for the CDR3: TGTGCCAGCAGTCCAACAGGGGGAGGCACCTACGAGCAGTACTTC. This codes for CASSPTGGGTYEQYF.

The chain joins TRBV6-1 to TRBJ2-5; perhaps TRBD1 as D (5 bases). With 1 base removed from V and 0 bases from J, the gap between germline ends came to 15 bases. CDR1 is MNHNS, CDR2 SASEGT, per germline. The CDR3 loop spans 17 amino acids. The CDR3 region has the DNA TGTGCCAGCAGTGAAGTAGGGGCAGTCCAGTACCAAGAGACCCAGTACTTC. Translation gives CASSEVGAVQYQETQYF.

The genes are TRBV24-1 and TRBJ2-7; 7 positions agree with TRBD1. Germline V lookup: CDR1 KGHDR, CDR2 SFDVKD. J gave up 5 bases and V 6 bases, and 12 bases lay outside the gene matches. This CDR3 has 15 residues. CDR3 sequence (DNA): TGTGCCACCAGTTGTAGACAGGGCATCCCTCACGAGCAGTACTTC. Translation: CATSCRQGIPHEQYF.

This clone was observed once. The chain couples TRBV7-3 to TRBJ2-7; the D gene is possibly TRBD1 (5 bases). The CDR3 covers 15 residues. V was trimmed by 2 bases and J by 3 bases, leaving 14 bases between them. Germline values: CDR1 SGHTA, CDR2 FQGTGA. For the CDR3, the DNA is TGTGCCAGCAGCTTACAGGGTGGTCTAAACTACGAGCAGTACTTC. Amino acid sequence: CASSLQGGLNYEQYF. The full variable domain, its missing parts supplied by reference TRBV7-3 and TRBJ2-7, is GAGVSQTPSNKVTEKGKYVELRCDPISGHTALYWYRQSLGQGPEFLIYFQGTGAADDSGLPNDRFFAVRPEGSVSTLKIQRTERGDSAVYLCASSLQGGLNYEQYFGPGTRLTVT.

This clone turned up a few times. V is TRBV3-1 (or the pseudogene TRBV3-2) and J is TRBJ1-5; D remains unclear. Germline V lookup: CDR1 LGHDT, CDR2 YNNKEL (reference sequence). The ends were cut back, 3 bases at V and 1 base at J, with 7 bases in the middle. The CDR3 runs 14 residues. CDR3 coding DNA: TGTGCCAGCAGCCACGGTTCCAGCAATCAGCCCCAGCATTTT. Translating it yields CASSHGSSNQPQHF.

The chain links TRBV18 to TRBJ2-2; 8 positions match TRBD2. J was trimmed by 7 bases and V by 1 base; bases with no gene match: 8. The length of the CDR3 is 16 residues. Germline lookup yields CDR1 KGHSH and CDR2 LQKENI. The CDR3 spells CASSPRTSPGGGELFF. The CDR3 nucleotides are TGTGCCAGCTCACCACGGACTAGCCCCGGAGGCGGGGAGCTGTTTTTT.

V usage is TRBV2 and J usage is TRBJ2-1; 9 nucleotides align to TRBD2. The germline CDR1 and CDR2 sequences are SNHLY and FYNNEI. Trimming removed 7 bases from V and 12 bases from J; junction bases left unmatched: 16. The CDR3 is 15 amino acids. CDR3 in amino acids: CASTPSGSGSVRQFF. In DNA, the CDR3 is TGTGCCAGCACCCCAAGCGGTAGCGGGAGTGTTCGGCAGTTCTTC.

CDR3 nucleotides: TGCAGCGTTCCGGGGTTCTATGAGCAGTTCTTC. Protein sequence: CSVPGFYEQFF. The chain joins TRBV29-1 to TRBJ2-1; weak D call: TRBD2 (5 bases). V was pared by 5 bases and J by 8 bases, with 10 bases between. In germline, CDR1 is SQVTM, CDR2 ANQGSEA. The CDR3 sequence is 11 residues long.

The V and J genes are TRBV4-1 and TRBJ1-2, with TRBD1 as a possible D gene (5 bases). CDR3 length: 15 residues. Germline-derived CDR1 and CDR2 are MGHRA and YSYEKL. Trimming removed 0 bases at V and 7 bases at J, with 15 bases between. The CDR3 region is CASSQDSGGISGYTF. Here the CDR3 DNA reads TGCGCCAGCAGCCAAGATTCGGGGGGAATTTCTGGCTACACCTTC.

V usage is TRBV5-4 and J usage is TRBJ1-2; D gene uncertain. This CDR3 region has 16 residues. Per germline, CDR1 SGHNT and CDR2 YYREEE (reference sequence). Trimming left V 1 base short and J 4 bases short, with 17 bases between. The CDR3 protein is CASSLPFGSRFYGYTF. CDR3 sequence (DNA): TGTGCCAGCAGCTTGCCTTTTGGCAGTCGCTTCTATGGCTACACCTTC.

This clone was seen more than once but under ten times. J is TRBJ2-2 and V is TRBV19; 7 positions match TRBD1. The trim removed 5 bases at V and 4 bases at J, leaving 7 bases unmatched. Germline CDR1 is LNHDA and CDR2 is SQIVND (reference sequence). The CDR3 length is 15 residues. The CDR3 sequence: CASSLRTGTTGELFF. The DNA for the CDR3 is TGTGCCAGTAGTTTGCGGACAGGAACCACCGGGGAGCTGTTTTTT. Supplemented by reference TRBV19 and TRBJ2-2, the full variable domain reads DGGITQSPKYLFRKEGQNVTLSCEQNLNHDAMYWYRQDPGQGLRLIYYSQIVNDFQKGDIAEGYSVSREKKESFPLTVTSAQKNPTAFYLCASSLRTGTTGELFFGEGSRLTVL.

This clone was counted ten times or more. The CDR3 bases are TGCAGCGTTCCGATAGCGGGAGTAGGGAATGAGCAGTTCTTC. This sequence encodes CSVPIAGVGNEQFF. J is TRBJ2-1 and V is TRBV29-1, with TRBD2 identical over 9 bases. The CDR3 is 14 residues long. Unmatched junction bases numbered 9, after V lost 5 bases and J lost 7 bases. Germline CDR1 is SQVTM and CDR2 is ANQGSEA.

V usage is TRBV25-1 and J usage is TRBJ1-3; D is undetermined. CDR3 length: 14 residues. V was trimmed by 4 bases and J by 2 bases, leaving 9 bases between them. The germline CDR1 and CDR2 sequences are MGHDK and SYGVNS. CDR3 region: CASSVVGPGNTIYF. The CDR3 DNA sequence: TGTGCCAGCAGTGTAGTGGGCCCTGGAAACACCATATATTTT. Using reference TRBV25-1 and TRBJ1-3 for the parts outside the CDR3, the full variable domain is EADIYQTPRYLVIGTGKKITLECSQTMGHDKMYWYQQDPGMELHLIHYSYGVNSTEKGDLSSESTVSRIRTEHFPLTLESARPSHTSQYLCASSVVGPGNTIYFGEGSWLTVV.

The chain links TRBV11-2 to TRBJ2-6; 7 bases line up with TRBD1. Germline CDR1 reads SGHAT; CDR2 reads FQNNGV. This CDR3 is 18 amino acids long. With 4 bases clipped from V and 0 bases from J, the junction kept 9 bases outside the gene matches. The CDR3 DNA is TGTGCCAGCAGCTATAGACAAGGGGGCTTCTCTGGGGCCAACGTCCTGACTTTC. Translating it yields CASSYRQGGFSGANVLTF.

The chain recombines TRBV30 with TRBJ1-1; D is perhaps TRBD1 (5 bases). Trimming left V 3 bases short and J 0 bases short, with 14 bases between. This CDR3 is 15 amino acids long. Germline V gene sequence: CDR1 GTSNPN, CDR2 SVGIG (reference sequence). CDR3 sequence: CAWRGWGPMNTEAFF. Here the CDR3 DNA reads TGTGCCTGGAGAGGGTGGGGCCCTATGAACACTGAAGCTTTCTTT.

V usage is TRBV19 and J usage is TRBJ1-5, with D perhaps matching TRBD1 (6 bases). Trimming took off 3 bases at V and 8 bases at J, with 14 bases between the two ends. The CDR3 contains 14 residues. Germline V gives CDR1 LNHDA, CDR2 SQIVND (reference sequence). Here the CDR3 DNA reads TGTGCCAGTAGTATGGGGGGGCGCGTAGAGCCCCAGCATTTT. Its translation: CASSMGGRVEPQHF.

In its sample, this clone was seen many times. J is TRBJ2-7 and V is TRBV15; 8 positions match TRBD2. V gave up 0 bases and J gave up 5 bases; unmatched junction bases: 6. The germline gives CDR1 LNHNV, CDR2 YYDKDF (reference sequence). The CDR3 extends over 15 amino acids. The CDR3 is CATSRDRTGGNEQYF. CDR3 nucleotides: TGTGCCACCAGCAGAGATCGGACGGGAGGGAACGAGCAGTACTTC.

This clone was found a few times. The chain employs TRBV2 and TRBJ2-1; D uncertain. Per germline, CDR1 SNHLY and CDR2 FYNNEI. The CDR3 runs to 13 residues. Trimming left V 4 bases short and J 3 bases short, with 7 bases between. CDR3 nucleotides: TGTGCCAGCAGTGCTAGTAGCTACAATGAGCAGTTCTTC. Its translation: CASSASSYNEQFF.

The chain combines TRBV3-1 (or the pseudogene TRBV3-2) with TRBJ2-5; 12 bases line up with TRBD1. The CDR3 sequence is 16 residues long. V was pared by 4 bases and J by 1 base, with 4 bases of the junction left unmatched. Germline loops: CDR1 LGHDT, CDR2 YNNKEL (reference sequence). In DNA form, the CDR3 reads TGTGCCAGCAGCCGAGGGACAGGGGGCTTCCAAGAGACCCAGTACTTC. Protein sequence: CASSRGTGGFQETQYF.

V and J are TRBV28 and TRBJ2-3; D unclear. The CDR3 contains 14 residues. V dropped 3 bases and J dropped 2 bases, with 9 bases sitting between them. Germline V lookup: CDR1 MDHEN, CDR2 SYDVKM. The chain's CDR3 is CASSFGTVTDTQYF. The CDR3 bases are TGTGCCAGCAGTTTTGGTACAGTCACAGATACGCAGTATTTT.

This chain connects TRBV2 to TRBJ1-2; 7 bases match TRBD1. The CDR3 consists of 13 residues. Trimming cost V 11 bases and J 0 bases; bases outside gene matches: 6. The germline gives CDR1 SNHLY, CDR2 FYNNEI. The CDR3 is CAGGQESNYGYTF. As DNA, the CDR3 is TGTGCCGGCGGACAGGAATCTAACTATGGCTACACCTTC.

CDR3 in amino acids: CASSGGRDTQYF. The CDR3 DNA sequence: TGTGCCAGCAGTGGCGGGAGAGATACGCAGTATTTT. This rearrangement joins TRBV6-6 to TRBJ2-3; 7 bases map to TRBD2. CDR1 is MNHNY and CDR2 is SVGAGI in the germline V gene (reference sequence). After removal of 5 bases from V and 5 bases from J, the junction contained 1 base not matched to a gene. The CDR3 sequence is 12 residues long.

The chain has TRBV3-1 (or the pseudogene TRBV3-2) and TRBJ2-1, with D perhaps TRBD1 (6 bases). This CDR3 is built from 15 residues. Germline CDR1 and CDR2: LGHDT and YNNKEL (reference sequence). V shed 4 bases and J shed 6 bases, with 16 bases lying between them. In DNA, the CDR3 is TGTGCCAGCAGCCGAGGTAGGGGGAGAGGCAATGAGCAGTTCTTC. This codes for CASSRGRGRGNEQFF.

The rearrangement joins TRBV28 to TRBJ1-2, with TRBD1 as a possible D gene (6 bases). The CDR3 has 14 residues. CDR1 MDHEN and CDR2 SYDVKM come from the germline V gene. V lost 8 bases and J lost 3, with 16 bases in between. The DNA of the CDR3 is TGTGCCAGCTGGACAGCGGGGGGGTACTATGGCTACACCTTC. Encoded protein: CASWTAGGYYGYTF.

The chain uses TRBV11-3 and TRBJ2-1, with TRBD2 identical over 16 bases. J was trimmed by 7 bases and V by 5 bases; bases with no gene match: 5. Germline-derived CDR1 and CDR2 are SGHNT and YENEEA. CDR3 length: 16 residues. This CDR3 reads CASSLGTSGRANEQFF. The CDR3 nucleotides are TGTGCCAGCAGCCTAGGGACTAGCGGGAGGGCAAATGAGCAGTTCTTC.

V is TRBV6-5 and J is TRBJ2-1; possible D gene TRBD2, 6 bases. Germline CDR1 and CDR2: MNHEY and SVGAGI. V was cut by 11 bases and J by 5 bases, with 19 bases left in between. There are 14 residues in the CDR3. The CDR3 region is CAARRGRSDNEQFF. The CDR3 region has the DNA TGTGCCGCACGGCGGGGACGGAGTGACAATGAGCAGTTCTTC.

The chain uses TRBV19 and TRBJ2-7; 9 nucleotides line up with TRBD2. The CDR3 contains 14 residues. Germline-derived CDR1 and CDR2 are LNHDA and SQIVND (reference sequence). V shed 9 bases and J 2 bases; nucleotides not matched to a gene: 8. The CDR3 loop reads CASRLAEGAYEQYF. The CDR3 coding sequence is TGTGCCAGCCGACTAGCGGAGGGCGCCTACGAGCAGTACTTC.

The chain couples TRBV10-3 to TRBJ1-5, with 7 bases matching TRBD1. CDR1 is ENHRY and CDR2 is SYGVKD in the germline V gene. The CDR3 extends over 17 amino acids. Trimming removed 0 bases from V and 3 bases from J; junction bases left unmatched: 8. The CDR3, as DNA: TGTGCCATCAGTGAGTCTGCGACAGGGTATTACAATCAGCCCCAGCATTTT. Translating it yields CAISESATGYYNQPQHF.

The genes are TRBV5-4 and TRBJ2-2, with TRBD2 matching over 10 bases. This CDR3 is built from 14 residues. V gave up 9 bases and J gave up 6 bases; unmatched junction bases: 8. CDR1 and CDR2 (germline): SGHNT, YYREEE (reference sequence). The CDR3 sequence: CATLTTSGPGELFF. DNA of the CDR3: TGTGCCACCCTGACGACTAGCGGGCCCGGGGAGCTGTTTTTT.